The clone carrying this TCR beta chain was recorded at least ten times. What it binds is not known. These data are taken from a study of T cell repertoires in cytomegalovirus infection. The study's findings and limits: Public TCR beta family frequency separated CMV-and-HLA carriers, including in an independent cohort.

TCRdb used MiXCR to reprocess the reads, holding one entry per CDR3 protein. The sample lists fewer than 550,000 distinct CDR3 sequences; approximately 11% were seen once. From germline, CDR1 is MGHRA and CDR2 YSYEKL. J lost 0 bases, V lost 1 base, and 9 bases had no gene match. The CDR3 loop spans 19 amino acids. Sequencing input: PBMCs. This chain joins TRBV4-1 and TRBJ1-5; 10 bases agree with TRBD1. This receptor was identified in a human donor in good health (CMV status not recorded). Some clones in this sample may be carry-over from other donors' samples. CDR3 nucleotide sequence: TGCGCCAGCAGCCAAGCTACGGGACAGGGGCGACATAGCAATCAGCCCCAGCATTTT. Protein sequence: CASSQATGQGRHSNQPQHF.